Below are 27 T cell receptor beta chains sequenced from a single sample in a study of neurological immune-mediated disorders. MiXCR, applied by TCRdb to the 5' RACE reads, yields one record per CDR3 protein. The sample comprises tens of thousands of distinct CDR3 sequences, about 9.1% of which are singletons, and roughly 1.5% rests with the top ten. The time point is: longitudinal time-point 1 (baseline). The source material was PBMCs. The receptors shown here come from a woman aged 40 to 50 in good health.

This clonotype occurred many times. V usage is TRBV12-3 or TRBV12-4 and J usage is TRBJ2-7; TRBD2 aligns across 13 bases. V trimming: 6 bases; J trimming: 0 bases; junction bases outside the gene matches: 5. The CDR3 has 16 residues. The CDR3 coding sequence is TGTGCCAGCAGCCTGGGACTAGCGGGGCTCTCCTACGAGCAGTACTTC. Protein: CASSLGLAGLSYEQYF.

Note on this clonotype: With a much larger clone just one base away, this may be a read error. CDR3 sequence: CSANRCPLNYGYTF. The CDR3 bases are TGCAGTGCTAACAGGTGCCCACTTAACTATGGCTACACCTTC. This chain uses TRBV20-1 with TRBJ1-2; weak D call: TRBD1 (5 bases). The CDR3 is made up of 14 amino acids. Germline V gene lookup returns CDR1 DFQATT and CDR2 SNEGSKA (reference sequence). The V end lost 4 bases, the J end lost 1 base, and 13 bases lay between the germline ends.

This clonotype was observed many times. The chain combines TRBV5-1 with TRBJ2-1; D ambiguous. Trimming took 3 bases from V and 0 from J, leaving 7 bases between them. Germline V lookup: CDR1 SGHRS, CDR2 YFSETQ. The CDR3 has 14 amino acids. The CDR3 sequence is CASSSVSSYNEQFF. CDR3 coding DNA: TGCGCCAGCAGCTCAGTGAGCTCCTACAATGAGCAGTTCTTC.

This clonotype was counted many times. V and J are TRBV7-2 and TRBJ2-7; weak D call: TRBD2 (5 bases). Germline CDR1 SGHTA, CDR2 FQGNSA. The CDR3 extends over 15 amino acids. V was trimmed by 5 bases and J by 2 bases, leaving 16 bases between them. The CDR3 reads CASSPRVDFTYEQYF. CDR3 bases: TGTGCCAGCAGCCCTAGAGTGGACTTCACCTACGAGCAGTACTTC.

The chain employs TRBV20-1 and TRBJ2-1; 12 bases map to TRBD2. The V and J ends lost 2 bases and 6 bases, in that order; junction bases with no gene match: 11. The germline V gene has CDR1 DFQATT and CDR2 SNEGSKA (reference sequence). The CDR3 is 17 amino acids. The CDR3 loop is CSARPTSGGGVVNEQFF. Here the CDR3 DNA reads TGCAGTGCTAGACCGACTAGCGGGGGAGGCGTGGTCAATGAGCAGTTCTTC.

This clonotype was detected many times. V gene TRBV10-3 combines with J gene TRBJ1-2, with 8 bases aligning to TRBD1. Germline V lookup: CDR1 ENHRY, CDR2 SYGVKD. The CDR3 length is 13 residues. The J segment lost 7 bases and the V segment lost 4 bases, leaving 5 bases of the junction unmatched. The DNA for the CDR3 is TGTGCCATCAGTGTCCAGACAGGGGTTGGCTACACCTTC. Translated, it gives CAISVQTGVGYTF.

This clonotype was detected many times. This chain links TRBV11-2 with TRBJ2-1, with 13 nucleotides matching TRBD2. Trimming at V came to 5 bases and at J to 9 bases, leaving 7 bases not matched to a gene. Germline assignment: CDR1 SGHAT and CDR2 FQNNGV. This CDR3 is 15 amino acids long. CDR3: CASSRGLAGVGEQFF. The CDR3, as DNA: TGTGCCAGCAGCAGAGGACTAGCGGGGGTCGGTGAGCAGTTCTTC.

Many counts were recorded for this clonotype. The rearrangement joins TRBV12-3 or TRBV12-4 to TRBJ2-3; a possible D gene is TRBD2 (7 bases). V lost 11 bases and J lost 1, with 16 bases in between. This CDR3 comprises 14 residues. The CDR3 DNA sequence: TGTGCCTGGGGGGGGCTAGCGGGCACAGATACGCAGTATTTT. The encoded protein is CAWGGLAGTDTQYF.

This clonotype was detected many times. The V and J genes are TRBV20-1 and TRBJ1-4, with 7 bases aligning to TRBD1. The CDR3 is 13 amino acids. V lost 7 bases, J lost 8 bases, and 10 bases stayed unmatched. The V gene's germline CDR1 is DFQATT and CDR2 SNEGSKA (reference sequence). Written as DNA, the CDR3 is TGCAGTGTACCGACAGGGTTGAACGAAAAACTGTTTTTT. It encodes CSVPTGLNEKLFF.

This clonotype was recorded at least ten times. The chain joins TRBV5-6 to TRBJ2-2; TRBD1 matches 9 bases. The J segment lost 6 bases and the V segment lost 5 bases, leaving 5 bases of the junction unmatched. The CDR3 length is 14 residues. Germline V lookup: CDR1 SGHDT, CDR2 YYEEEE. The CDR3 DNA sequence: TGTGCCAGCAGATGGACAGGGGCGGCCGGGGAGCTGTTTTTT. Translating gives CASRWTGAAGELFF.

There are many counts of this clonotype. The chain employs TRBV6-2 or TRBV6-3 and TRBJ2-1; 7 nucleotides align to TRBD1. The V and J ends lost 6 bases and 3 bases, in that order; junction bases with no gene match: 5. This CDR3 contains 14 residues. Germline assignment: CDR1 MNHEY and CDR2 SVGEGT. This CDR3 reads CASSQTGFYNEQFF. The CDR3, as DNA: TGTGCCAGCAGCCAGACAGGGTTCTACAATGAGCAGTTCTTC.

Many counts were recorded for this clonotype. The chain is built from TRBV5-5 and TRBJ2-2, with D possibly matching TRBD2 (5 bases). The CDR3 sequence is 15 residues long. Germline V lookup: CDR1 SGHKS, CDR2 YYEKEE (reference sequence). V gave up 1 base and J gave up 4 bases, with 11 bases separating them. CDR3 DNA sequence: TGTGCCAGCAGCTTGAGAGGGATTACCACCGGGGAGCTGTTTTTT. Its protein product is CASSLRGITTGELFF.

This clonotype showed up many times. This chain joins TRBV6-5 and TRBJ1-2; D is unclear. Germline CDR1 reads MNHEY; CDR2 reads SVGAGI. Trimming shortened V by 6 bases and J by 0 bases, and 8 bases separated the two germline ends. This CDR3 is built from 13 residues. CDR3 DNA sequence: TGTGCCAGCAGCAGACGTACTAACTATGGCTACACCTTC. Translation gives CASSRRTNYGYTF.

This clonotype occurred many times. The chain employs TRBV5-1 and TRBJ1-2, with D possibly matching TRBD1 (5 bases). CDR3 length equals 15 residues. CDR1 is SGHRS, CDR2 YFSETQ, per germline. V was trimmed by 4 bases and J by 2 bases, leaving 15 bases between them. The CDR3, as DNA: TGCGCCAGCAGCCCCAAGGGACTCCTGAACTATGGCTACACCTTC. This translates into CASSPKGLLNYGYTF.

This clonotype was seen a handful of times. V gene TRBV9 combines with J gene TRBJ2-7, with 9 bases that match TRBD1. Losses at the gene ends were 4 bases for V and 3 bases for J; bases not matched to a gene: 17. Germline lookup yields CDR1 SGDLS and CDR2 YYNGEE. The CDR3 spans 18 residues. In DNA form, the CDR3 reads TGTGCCAGCAGCCCTCTTGGTGGGACAGGGAGGACAGGCTACGAGCAGTACTTC. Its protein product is CASSPLGGTGRTGYEQYF.

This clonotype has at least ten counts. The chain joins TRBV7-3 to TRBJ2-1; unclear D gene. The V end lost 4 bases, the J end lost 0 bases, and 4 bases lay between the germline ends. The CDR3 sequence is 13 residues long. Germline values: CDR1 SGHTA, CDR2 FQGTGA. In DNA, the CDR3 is TGTGCCAGCAGCTCCGACTCCTACAATGAGCAGTTCTTC. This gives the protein CASSSDSYNEQFF.

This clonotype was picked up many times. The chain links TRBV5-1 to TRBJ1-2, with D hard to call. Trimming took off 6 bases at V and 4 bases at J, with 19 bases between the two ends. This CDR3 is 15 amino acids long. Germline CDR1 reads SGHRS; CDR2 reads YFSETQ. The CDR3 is CASTIGVNIGYGYTF. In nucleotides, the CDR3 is TGCGCCAGCACGATAGGAGTTAATATAGGCTATGGCTACACCTTC. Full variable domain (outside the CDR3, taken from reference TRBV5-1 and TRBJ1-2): KAGVTQTPRYLIKTRGQQVTLSCSPISGHRSVSWYQQTPGQGLQFLFEYFSETQRNKGNFPGRFSGRQFSNSRSEMNVSTLELGDSALYLCASTIGVNIGYGYTFGSGTRLTVV.

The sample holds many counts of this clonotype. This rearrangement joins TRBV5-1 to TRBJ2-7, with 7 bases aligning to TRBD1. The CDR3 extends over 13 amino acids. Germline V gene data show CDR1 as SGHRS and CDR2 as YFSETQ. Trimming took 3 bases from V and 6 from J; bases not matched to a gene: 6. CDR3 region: CASSYTGVSEQYF. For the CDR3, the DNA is TGCGCCAGCAGCTATACAGGGGTGAGCGAGCAGTACTTC.

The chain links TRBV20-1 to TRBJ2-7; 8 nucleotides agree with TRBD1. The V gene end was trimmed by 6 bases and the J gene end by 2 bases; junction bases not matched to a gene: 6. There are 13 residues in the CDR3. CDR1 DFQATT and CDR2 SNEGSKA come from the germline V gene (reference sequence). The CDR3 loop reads CSASGGGPYEQYF. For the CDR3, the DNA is TGCAGTGCCTCAGGGGGCGGACCCTACGAGCAGTACTTC.

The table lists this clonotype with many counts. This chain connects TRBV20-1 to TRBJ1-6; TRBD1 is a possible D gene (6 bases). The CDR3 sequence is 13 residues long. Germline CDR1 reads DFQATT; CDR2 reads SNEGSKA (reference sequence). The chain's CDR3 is CGGTSSYNSPLHF. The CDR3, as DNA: TGCGGGGGCACCAGCTCCTATAATTCACCCCTCCACTTT.

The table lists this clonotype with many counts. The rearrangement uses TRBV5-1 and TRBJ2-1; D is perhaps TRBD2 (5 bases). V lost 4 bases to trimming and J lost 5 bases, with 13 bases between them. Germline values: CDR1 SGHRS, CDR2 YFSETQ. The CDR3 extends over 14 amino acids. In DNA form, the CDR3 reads TGCGCCAGCAGCCCGGCGCGGACTCACAATGAGCAGTTCTTC. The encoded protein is CASSPARTHNEQFF.

The CDR3 is CASQPGAASYEQYF. Here the CDR3 DNA reads TGCGCCAGCCAACCTGGGGCAGCATCATACGAGCAGTACTTC. This sequence joins TRBV5-1 and TRBJ2-7; tentatively, D is TRBD1 (5 bases). The CDR3 is made up of 14 amino acids. V was shortened by 7 bases and J by 4 bases, with 18 bases between the two germline ends. The germline V gene has CDR1 SGHRS and CDR2 YFSETQ. Full variable domain (missing parts from reference TRBV5-1 and TRBJ2-7): KAGVTQTPRYLIKTRGQQVTLSCSPISGHRSVSWYQQTPGQGLQFLFEYFSETQRNKGNFPGRFSGRQFSNSRSEMNVSTLELGDSALYLCASQPGAASYEQYFGPGTRLTVT.

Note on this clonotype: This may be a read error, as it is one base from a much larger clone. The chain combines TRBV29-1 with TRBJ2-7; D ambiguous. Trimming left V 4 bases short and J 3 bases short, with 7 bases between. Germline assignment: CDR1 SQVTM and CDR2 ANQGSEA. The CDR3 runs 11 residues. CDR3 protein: CSVVECYEQYF. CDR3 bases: TGCAGCGTTGTTGAGTGCTACGAGCAGTACTTC.

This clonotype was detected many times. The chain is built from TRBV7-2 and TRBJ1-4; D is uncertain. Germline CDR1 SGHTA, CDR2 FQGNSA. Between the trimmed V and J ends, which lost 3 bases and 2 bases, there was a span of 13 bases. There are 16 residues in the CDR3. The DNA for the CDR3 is TGTGCCAGCAGCTTGGGCAGTTGGGCGACTAATGAAAAACTGTTTTTT. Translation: CASSLGSWATNEKLFF.

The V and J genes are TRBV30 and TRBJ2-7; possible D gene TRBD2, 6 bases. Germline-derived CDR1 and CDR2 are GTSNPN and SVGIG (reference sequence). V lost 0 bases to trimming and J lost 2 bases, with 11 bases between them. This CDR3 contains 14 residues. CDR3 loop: CAWSVGGATYEQYF. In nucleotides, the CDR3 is TGTGCCTGGAGTGTTGGCGGGGCGACCTACGAGCAGTACTTC. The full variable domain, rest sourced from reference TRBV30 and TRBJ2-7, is SQTIHQWPATLVQPVGSPLSLECTVEGTSNPNLYWYRQAAGRGLQLLFYSVGIGQISSEVPQNLSASRPQDRQFILSSKKLLLSDSGFYLCAWSVGGATYEQYFGPGTRLTVT.

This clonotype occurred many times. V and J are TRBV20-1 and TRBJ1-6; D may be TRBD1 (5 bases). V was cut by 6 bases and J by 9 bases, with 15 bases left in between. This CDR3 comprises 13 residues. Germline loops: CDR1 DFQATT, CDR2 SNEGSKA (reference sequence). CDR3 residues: CSAPRGAGSPLHF. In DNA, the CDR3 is TGCAGTGCCCCTCGGGGCGCCGGTTCACCCCTCCACTTT.

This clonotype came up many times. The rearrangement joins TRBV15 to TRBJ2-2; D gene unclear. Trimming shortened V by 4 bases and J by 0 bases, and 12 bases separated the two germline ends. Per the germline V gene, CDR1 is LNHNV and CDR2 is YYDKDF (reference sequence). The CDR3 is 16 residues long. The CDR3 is CATSIFSSPNTGELFF. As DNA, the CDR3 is TGTGCCACCAGCATCTTCAGCAGCCCGAACACCGGGGAGCTGTTTTTT. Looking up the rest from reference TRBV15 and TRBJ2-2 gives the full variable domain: DAMVIQNPRYQVTQFGKPVTLSCSQTLNHNVMYWYQQKSSQAPKLLFHYYDKDFNNEADTPDNFQSRRPNTSFCFLDIRSPGLGDTAMYLCATSIFSSPNTGELFFGEGSRLTVL.